Below are 27 T cell receptor beta chains sequenced from a single sample in a study of blood T cell repertoires in COVID-19. The method was immunoSEQ multiplex PCR; TCRdb's version includes in-frame clones alone and lacks a portion of them. Of 42,000 or so clones detected, about 90% appear once; the ten largest clones hold 8% to 10%. Sequencing was performed on peripheral blood. The source of these receptors is a man aged 50 to 59 with active COVID-19.

The rearrangement links TRBV11-2 to TRBJ2-7, with 8 nucleotides matching TRBD2. V gave up 5 bases and J gave up 4 bases; unmatched junction bases: 13. From germline, CDR1 is SGHAT and CDR2 FQNNGV. The CDR3 consists of 16 residues. CDR3 bases: TGTGCCAGCAGCCCTAGCGGGCGGGAGAGGCGGTACGAGCAGTACTTC. This encodes CASSPSGRERRYEQYF.

The table lists this clone with a count of one. The chain couples TRBV11-2 to TRBJ2-2, with 9 bases aligning to TRBD2. Germline trimming cut 5 bases from V and 7 bases from J; bases unmatched to any gene: 11. The CDR3 extends over 16 amino acids. The germline V gene encodes CDR1 SGHAT and CDR2 FQNNGV. The CDR3 bases are TGTGCCAGCAGCGGCTCTGGCGGGAGGGCCGGCGGGGAGCTGTTTTTT. It specifies CASSGSGGRAGGELFF.

This chain uses TRBV3-1 (or the pseudogene TRBV3-2) with TRBJ1-6; D perhaps matches TRBD1 (5 bases). The germline gives CDR1 LGHDT, CDR2 YNNKEL (reference sequence). There are 14 residues in the CDR3. V lost 4 bases to trimming and J lost 5 bases, with 9 bases between them. Here the CDR3 reads CASSPDRNNSPLHF. The CDR3, as DNA: TGTGCCAGCAGCCCCGACAGAAATAATTCACCCCTCCACTTT.

The chain is built from TRBV5-4 and TRBJ2-1; D not resolved. This CDR3 is built from 15 residues. V dropped 4 bases and J dropped 10 bases, with 21 bases sitting between them. Germline CDR1 and CDR2: SGHNT and YYREEE (reference sequence). The CDR3 DNA reads as TGTGCCAGCAGCCCGGATTTAGATATAGCCCGGGAGCAGTTCTTC. Protein product: CASSPDLDIAREQFF.

The chain joins TRBV5-4 to TRBJ2-1, with 8 bases fitting TRBD2. The CDR3 is made up of 13 amino acids. Germline loops: CDR1 SGHNT, CDR2 YYREEE (reference sequence). The junction had 8 bases not matched to a gene; V was cut back by 0 bases and J by 15 bases. CDR3 loop: CASSLDSGLVPFF. In DNA form, the CDR3 reads TGTGCCAGCAGCTTGGACTCGGGACTAGTGCCGTTCTTC.

The chain recombines TRBV27 with TRBJ1-4; 12 positions agree with TRBD1. The CDR3 totals 17 residues. Unmatched junction bases numbered 5, after V lost 6 bases and J lost 0 bases. Germline-derived CDR1 and CDR2 are MNHEY and SMNVEV (reference sequence). In nucleotides, the CDR3 is TGTGCCAGCAGCCCTGGGACAGGGGGCCCAACTAATGAAAAACTGTTTTTT. The encoded protein is CASSPGTGGPTNEKLFF.

V usage is TRBV3-1 (or the pseudogene TRBV3-2) and J usage is TRBJ2-7, with D tentatively TRBD2 (5 bases). The CDR3 runs 16 residues. Between the trimmed V and J ends, which lost 4 bases and 2 bases, there was a span of 18 bases. Germline loops: CDR1 LGHDT, CDR2 YNNKEL (reference sequence). The CDR3 nucleotides are TGTGCCAGCAGCCCAAGATCCGGGGTGGGAACCTACGAGCAGTACTTC. The encoded protein is CASSPRSGVGTYEQYF.

The genes are TRBV11-3 and TRBJ2-4; D not resolved. The V gene's germline CDR1 is SGHNT and CDR2 YENEEA. V was clipped by 2 bases and J by 2 bases, with 4 bases between them. The CDR3 length is 13 residues. CDR3 bases: TGTGCCAGCAGCTTAACTCCCAAAAACATTCAGTACTTC. Encoded protein: CASSLTPKNIQYF.

The J gene is TRBJ2-3, the V gene TRBV28, with 12 positions matching TRBD2. The CDR3 loop spans 16 amino acids. Germline-derived CDR1 and CDR2 are MDHEN and SYDVKM. V dropped 5 bases and J dropped 3; count of bases not matched to a gene: 6. The CDR3 bases are TGTGCCAGCAGTCTAGCGGGAGGGCCCTCGACAGATACGCAGTATTTT. It specifies CASSLAGGPSTDTQYF. The full variable domain, completed using reference TRBV28 and TRBJ2-3, is DVKVTQSSRYLVKRTGEKVFLECVQDMDHENMFWYRQDPGLGLRLIYFSYDVKMKEKGDIPEGYSVSREKKERFSLILESASTNQTSMYLCASSLAGGPSTDTQYFGPGTRLTVL.

This chain links TRBV4-1 with TRBJ1-5, with D perhaps TRBD1 (6 bases). Trimming stripped 4 bases from V and 3 bases from J, with 10 bases between. The CDR3 is 14 residues long. Germline CDR1 is MGHRA and CDR2 is YSYEKL. The CDR3 bases are TGCGCCAGCAGCCGGCCAGGGGTCAATCAGCCCCAGCATTTT. Translating it yields CASSRPGVNQPQHF.

J is TRBJ2-1 and V is TRBV11-2; 9 nucleotides line up with TRBD2. Germline loops: CDR1 SGHAT, CDR2 FQNNGV. After removal of 5 bases from V and 7 bases from J, the junction contained 12 bases not matched to a gene. The CDR3 is 16 amino acids. The CDR3 reads CASSPPFSGSWNEQFF. CDR3 in DNA: TGTGCCAGCAGCCCCCCTTTTAGCGGGAGCTGGAATGAGCAGTTCTTC.

The chain couples TRBV4-1 to TRBJ2-1; weak D call: TRBD2 (6 bases). Germline CDR1 is MGHRA and CDR2 is YSYEKL. The CDR3 covers 17 residues. Trimming removed 2 bases at V and 0 bases at J, with 14 bases between. The DNA of the CDR3 is TGCGCCAGCAGCCAACCCAGACTAGTCCGCTCCTACAATGAGCAGTTCTTC. It translates to CASSQPRLVRSYNEQFF.

With respect to this clone: The junction differs from germline at one of its ends, possibly a read error. The chain links TRBV2 to TRBJ2-1; TRBD2 aligns across 7 bases. This CDR3 contains 15 residues. Germline V CDR1 and CDR2: SNHLY, FYNNEI. As DNA, the CDR3 is TGTGCCAGCGGGGCAGCGGGAATCCCCTCCAATAAGCAGTTCTTC. It codes for CASGAAGIPSNKQFF. Together with reference TRBV2 and TRBJ2-1, the CDR3 gives the full variable domain: EPEVTQTPSHQVTQMGQEVILRCVPISNHLYFYWYRQILGQKVEFLVSFYNNEISEKSEIFDDQFSVERPDGSNFTLKIRSTKLEDSAMYFCASGAAGIPSNKQFFGPGTRLTVL.

This chain joins TRBV18 and TRBJ1-2; D possibly corresponds to TRBD1 (5 bases). The CDR3 sequence is 14 residues long. V lost 8 bases and J lost 1, with 14 bases in between. Germline V gene lookup returns CDR1 KGHSH and CDR2 LQKENI. The CDR3 here is CASVNRGLNYGYTF. CDR3 nucleotide sequence: TGTGCCAGCGTTAACCGGGGACTTAACTATGGCTACACCTTC.

The chain links TRBV18 to TRBJ2-7; 7 bases agree with TRBD1. Trimming cost V 5 bases and J 3 bases; bases outside gene matches: 7. CDR1 is KGHSH and CDR2 is LQKENI in the germline V gene. The CDR3 is 14 amino acids. CDR3 coding DNA: TGTGCCAGCTCAAGGGATCGGGACAGCTACGAGCAGTACTTC. Translating it yields CASSRDRDSYEQYF.

This chain joins TRBV28 and TRBJ1-2; 9 nucleotides agree with TRBD1. Germline V gene data show CDR1 as MDHEN and CDR2 as SYDVKM. With V trimmed by 6 bases and J by 8 bases, 4 bases remained unmatched. This CDR3 contains 12 residues. Here the CDR3 DNA reads TGTGCCAGCAGCCGGGACAGGGTCGGCTACACCTTC. This gives the protein CASSRDRVGYTF.

The rearrangement joins TRBV14 to TRBJ1-6; 9 bases align to TRBD1. The CDR3 runs 15 residues. Losses at the gene ends were 4 bases for V and 8 bases for J; bases not matched to a gene: 6. In germline, CDR1 is SGHDN, CDR2 FVKESK. CDR3 sequence: CASSPYTGGYSPLHF. The DNA of the CDR3 is TGTGCCAGCAGCCCTTACACAGGGGGCTATTCACCCCTCCACTTT.

The chain links TRBV6-2 or TRBV6-3 to TRBJ2-2; 11 nucleotides match TRBD2. V trimming: 5 bases; J trimming: 4 bases; junction bases outside the gene matches: 3. The CDR3 has 15 residues. Germline loops: CDR1 MNHEY, CDR2 SVGEGT. The CDR3 here is CASSQTSGVTGELFF. The DNA for the CDR3 is TGTGCCAGCAGTCAGACTAGCGGGGTCACCGGGGAGCTGTTTTTT.

This clone was recorded once. The chain carries TRBV28 and TRBJ2-1; 14 nucleotides align to TRBD2. V lost 6 bases and J lost 9; bases outside the gene matches: 7. CDR3 length: 15 residues. Germline values: CDR1 MDHEN, CDR2 SYDVKM. CDR3 sequence reads: CASSPGTSGRGEQFF. In DNA, the CDR3 is TGTGCCAGCAGCCCCGGGACTAGCGGGAGAGGTGAGCAGTTCTTC.

The chain uses TRBV3-1 (or the pseudogene TRBV3-2) and TRBJ2-7, with D possibly matching TRBD1 (5 bases). The germline CDR1 and CDR2 sequences are LGHDT and YNNKEL (reference sequence). V gave up 3 bases and J gave up 0 bases, with 12 bases separating them. This CDR3 has 15 amino acids. The CDR3 nucleotides are TGTGCCAGCAGCCATCGACGACAGAGCTCCTACGAGCAGTACTTC. Translating it yields CASSHRRQSSYEQYF.

This chain links TRBV19 with TRBJ2-5; 7 bases fit TRBD1. The V segment lost 5 bases and the J segment 4 bases; nucleotides outside the gene matches: 4. Germline V lookup: CDR1 LNHDA, CDR2 SQIVND (reference sequence). The CDR3 totals 13 residues. Written as DNA, the CDR3 is TGTGCCAGTAGTCTGCCAGGGGGAGAGACCCAGTACTTC. Translating gives CASSLPGGETQYF.

The chain joins TRBV29-1 to TRBJ2-3, with 9 positions matching TRBD1. Germline V lookup: CDR1 SQVTM, CDR2 ANQGSEA. This CDR3 has 14 amino acids. With 4 bases clipped from V and 5 bases from J, the junction kept 7 bases outside the gene matches. As DNA, the CDR3 is TGCAGCGTTGCTGACAGGGGGAGAGTAGATACGCAGTATTTT. Translation: CSVADRGRVDTQYF.

This sequence joins TRBV2 and TRBJ2-1; 13 bases fit TRBD2. Germline V gives CDR1 SNHLY, CDR2 FYNNEI. With 2 bases clipped from V and 7 bases from J, the junction kept 2 bases outside the gene matches. The CDR3 covers 15 residues. This CDR3 is CASSELLAGGNEQFF. For the CDR3, the DNA is TGTGCCAGCAGTGAACTACTAGCGGGAGGGAATGAGCAGTTCTTC.

This rearrangement joins TRBV9 to TRBJ1-6; 8 nucleotides agree with TRBD1. The CDR3 is 13 amino acids. The ends lost 5 bases at V and 9 bases at J; junction bases unmatched: 4. Germline V gene data show CDR1 as SGDLS and CDR2 as YYNGEE. The CDR3 region is CASSPQGASPLHF. The CDR3 DNA reads TGTGCCAGCAGTCCGCAGGGGGCTTCACCCCTCCACTTT. Filled out from reference TRBV9 and TRBJ1-6, the complete variable domain reads DSGVTQTPKHLITATGQRVTLRCSPRSGDLSVYWYQQSLDQGLQFLIQYYNGEERAKGNILERFSAQQFPDLHSELNLSSLELGDSALYFCASSPQGASPLHFGNGTRLTVT.

The J gene is TRBJ1-1, the V gene TRBV15; a possible D gene is TRBD1 (5 bases). This CDR3 is built from 15 residues. The V end lost 4 bases, the J end lost 0 bases, and 12 bases lay between the germline ends. The V gene's germline CDR1 is LNHNV and CDR2 YYDKDF (reference sequence). The CDR3 region has the DNA TGTGCCACCAGCAAAGAGGAGGGGTTGAACACTGAAGCTTTCTTT. Translation gives CATSKEEGLNTEAFF.

V gene TRBV28 combines with J gene TRBJ2-7; TRBD2 agrees at 11 bases. The CDR3 covers 15 residues. The germline V gene encodes CDR1 MDHEN and CDR2 SYDVKM. After removal of 5 bases from V and 6 bases from J, the junction contained 9 bases not matched to a gene. The CDR3 region has the DNA TGTGCCAGCAGTCCTGGGACTAGCGGCCTACCCGAGCAGTACTTC. It codes for CASSPGTSGLPEQYF.

Comments on this clone: One junction end disagrees with the germline gene, perhaps due to a read error. The chain links TRBV7-9 to TRBJ2-1, with 9 bases matching TRBD1. Germline assignment: CDR1 SEHNR and CDR2 FQNEAQ (reference sequence). The CDR3 loop spans 16 amino acids. The CDR3 DNA sequence: TGTGTCAGCAGCCCGCGGCCGGGACAGGGAGTCGATGAGCAGTTCTTC. Its protein is CVSSPRPGQGVDEQFF. Using reference TRBV7-9 and TRBJ2-1 for the parts outside the CDR3, the full variable domain is DTGVSQNPRHKITKRGQNVTFRCDPISEHNRLYWYRQTLGQGPEFLTYFQNEAQLEKSRLLSDRFSAERPKGSFSTLEIQRTEQGDSAMYLCVSSPRPGQGVDEQFFGPGTRLTVL.